The 27 T cell receptor beta chains listed next were all sequenced from one sample in a study of blood T cell repertoires in COVID-19. Profiling relied on immunoSEQ multiplex PCR, and the TCRdb table lists in-frame clones only, not all of them. The sample lists about 98,000 clones, about 80% seen once, with approximately 25% in the top ten. The sequenced sample consisted of peripheral blood. The receptor set was obtained from a man aged 70 or older with acute or convalescent COVID-19.

The chain carries TRBV19 and TRBJ1-2, with no clear D. The CDR3 spans 12 residues. Trimming removed 5 bases at V and 6 bases at J, with 10 bases between. The germline CDR1 and CDR2 sequences are LNHDA and SQIVND (reference sequence). The CDR3 region has the DNA TGTGCCAGTAGTCAGCGTGCAGATGGCTACACCTTC. This codes for CASSQRADGYTF.

This clone came up once. The chain links TRBV6-5 to TRBJ1-5; D perhaps matches TRBD1 (5 bases). Germline CDR1 is MNHEY and CDR2 is SVGAGI. The CDR3 sequence is 16 residues long. The V end was cut by 1 base, the J end by 0 bases, with 10 bases between. CDR3 protein: CASSYWGVHSNQPQHF. CDR3 nucleotides: TGTGCCAGCAGTTACTGGGGGGTCCATAGCAATCAGCCCCAGCATTTT.

The rearrangement joins TRBV28 to TRBJ2-7; TRBD1 matches at 11 bases. V was clipped by 6 bases and J by 6 bases; unmatched bases: 10. The length of the CDR3 is 15 residues. The germline gives CDR1 MDHEN, CDR2 SYDVKM. The CDR3 protein is CASSPRTGGLSEQYF. As DNA, the CDR3 is TGTGCCAGCAGCCCTAGGACAGGGGGCTTAAGCGAGCAGTACTTC.

J is TRBJ2-5 and V is TRBV11-3; 8 nucleotides agree with TRBD2. This CDR3 region has 15 residues. The V gene's germline CDR1 is SGHNT and CDR2 YENEEA. Trimming took 4 bases from V and 5 from J; bases not matched to a gene: 9. CDR3 sequence: CASSSRTSNSETQYF. As DNA, the CDR3 is TGTGCCAGCAGCTCCCGGACTAGCAATTCCGAGACCCAGTACTTC.

The V call is TRBV4-3, the J call TRBJ2-7; TRBD1 might be the D (5 bases). The CDR3 loop spans 14 amino acids. Trimming took off 6 bases at V and 6 bases at J, with 18 bases between the two ends. Germline V gene sequence: CDR1 LGHNA, CDR2 YSLEER. The CDR3 nucleotides read TGCGCCAGCAGTCTCCAAGGTGAAGGGGTCGAGCAGTACTTC. Protein: CASSLQGEGVEQYF.

This rearrangement joins TRBV5-1 to TRBJ2-7; the match to TRBD2 covers 7 bases. CDR3 length: 15 amino acids. The J segment lost 3 bases and the V segment lost 0 bases, leaving 6 bases of the junction unmatched. The germline gives CDR1 SGHRS, CDR2 YFSETQ. The CDR3: CASSLAAGVGYEQYF. In nucleotides, the CDR3 is TGCGCCAGCAGCTTGGCCGCGGGAGTAGGCTACGAGCAGTACTTC.

The J gene is TRBJ2-1, the V gene TRBV30; D ambiguous. The CDR3 extends over 11 amino acids. CDR1 and CDR2 from the germline V gene are GTSNPN and SVGIG (reference sequence). V gave up 0 bases and J gave up 10 bases, with 7 bases separating them. CDR3 nucleotide sequence: TGTGCCTGGAGTGTAGAACAGGAGCAGTTCTTC. It translates to CAWSVEQEQFF.

The chain links TRBV7-3 to TRBJ2-3, with D unclear. Trimming removed 2 bases at V and 5 bases at J, with 5 bases between. The CDR3 consists of 12 residues. Germline V CDR1 and CDR2: SGHTA, FQGTGA. The CDR3 DNA reads TGTGCCAGCAGCTTAGGCCTAGATACGCAGTATTTT. As protein: CASSLGLDTQYF.

The chain links TRBV9 to TRBJ1-2; D is perhaps TRBD1 (5 bases). CDR3 length: 13 residues. Germline CDR1 is SGDLS and CDR2 is YYNGEE. V lost 1 base and J lost 1, with 5 bases in between. The CDR3 spells CASSVRGNYGYTF. The CDR3 DNA sequence: TGTGCCAGCAGCGTAAGGGGTAACTATGGCTACACCTTC.

CDR3 protein: CAGSRGIGETQYF. The CDR3 DNA sequence: TGTGCCGGGAGCAGGGGAATTGGAGAGACCCAGTACTTC. The V and J genes are TRBV12-3 or TRBV12-4 and TRBJ2-5, with D maybe TRBD1 (6 bases). This CDR3 is built from 13 residues. V was trimmed by 11 bases and J by 4 bases, leaving 17 bases between them.

V is TRBV5-1 and J is TRBJ2-7, with 9 bases identical to TRBD1. With 0 bases clipped from V and 2 bases from J, the junction kept 3 bases outside the gene matches. This CDR3 comprises 15 residues. In germline, CDR1 is SGHRS, CDR2 YFSETQ. The CDR3 bases are TGCGCCAGCAGCTTGGCGGGACAGGGACCCTACGAGCAGTACTTC. It translates to CASSLAGQGPYEQYF.

The sample holds one count of this clone. The rearrangement links TRBV11-2 to TRBJ2-4; 7 bases agree with TRBD2. There are 13 residues in the CDR3. The germline V gene encodes CDR1 SGHAT and CDR2 FQNNGV. The V segment lost 5 bases and the J segment 5 bases; nucleotides outside the gene matches: 3. The CDR3 spells CASSREAENIQYF. CDR3 nucleotide sequence: TGTGCCAGCAGCCGGGAGGCGGAAAACATTCAGTACTTC.

This clone is a singleton in its sample. The chain joins TRBV4-2 to TRBJ2-7, with a weak D call TRBD1 (6 bases). The germline CDR1 and CDR2 sequences are LGHNA and YNFKEQ. Trimming removed 3 bases from V and 7 bases from J, with 19 bases in between. The CDR3 contains 15 residues. This chain's CDR3 is CASSQAARGSGEQYF. DNA for the CDR3: TGTGCCAGCAGCCAGGCGGCTAGGGGGTCGGGGGAGCAGTACTTC.

In its sample, this clone was seen once. The chain uses TRBV29-1 and TRBJ2-1; possible D gene TRBD2, 5 bases. The CDR3 covers 13 residues. Germline V gene sequence: CDR1 SQVTM, CDR2 ANQGSEA. V gave up 2 bases and J gave up 10 bases, with 15 bases separating them. The CDR3 protein is CSVELAVEREQFF. DNA for the CDR3: TGCAGCGTTGAACTTGCGGTTGAGCGGGAGCAGTTCTTC.

Concerning this clone itself: An end of the junction differs from the germline gene, which may be a read error. The rearrangement links TRBV5-5 to TRBJ2-1; 12 positions match TRBD2. Germline values: CDR1 SGHKS, CDR2 YYEKEE (reference sequence). The CDR3 is 14 amino acids. CDR3 DNA: TGTGCCAGCAGCTTGGGGGGACTAGCGGGCCGGAGGGTCTTC. Translation: CASSLGGLAGRRVF.

The rearrangement uses TRBV28 and TRBJ1-3; 7 bases map to TRBD1. This CDR3 has 16 amino acids. Germline trimming cut 6 bases from V and 4 bases from J; bases unmatched to any gene: 12. From germline, CDR1 is MDHEN and CDR2 SYDVKM. CDR3 sequence: CASSPTNRGKGNTIYF. The CDR3 nucleotides are TGTGCCAGCAGCCCCACCAACAGGGGAAAGGGAAACACCATATATTTT.

This chain links TRBV15 with TRBJ2-7, with D maybe TRBD2 (5 bases). Between the trimmed V and J ends, which lost 0 bases and 2 bases, there was a span of 11 bases. The CDR3 length is 15 residues. The germline CDR1 and CDR2 sequences are LNHNV and YYDKDF (reference sequence). The CDR3 DNA is TGTGCCACCAGCAGAGATGTACTAGAAGCCTACGAGCAGTACTTC. It translates to CATSRDVLEAYEQYF.

J is TRBJ1-2 and V is TRBV6-5; TRBD1 aligns across 8 bases. The V segment lost 2 bases and the J segment 4 bases; nucleotides outside the gene matches: 9. The CDR3 runs 16 residues. Germline V gives CDR1 MNHEY, CDR2 SVGAGI. The CDR3 loop reads CASSYARTGLAYGYTF. CDR3 sequence (DNA): TGTGCCAGCAGTTACGCCCGGACAGGGTTGGCCTATGGCTACACCTTC.

V and J are TRBV21-1 and TRBJ2-3; the table gives TRBD1 as D, unverified against the DNA. TRBV21-1 is reported as a pseudogene. The CDR3 consists of 14 residues. The CDR3: CASSGQGDADTQYF. CDR3 bases: TGTGCCAGCAGCGGACAGGGGGACGCAGATACGCAGTATTTT.

The V call is TRBV7-2, the J call TRBJ1-4; D call uncertain. The V end lost 5 bases, the J end lost 2 bases, and 9 bases lay between the germline ends. Looked up from germline, CDR1 is SGHTA and CDR2 is FQGNSA. The CDR3 runs to 14 residues. This chain's CDR3 is CASSPGGTNEKLFF. The CDR3 DNA reads as TGTGCCAGCAGCCCCGGAGGTACTAATGAAAAACTGTTTTTT.

This clone was counted a single time. The rearrangement links TRBV24-1 to TRBJ2-3, with TRBD2 matching 7 bases. V was clipped by 6 bases and J by 1 base; unmatched bases: 6. The CDR3 spans 15 residues. Germline values: CDR1 KGHDR, CDR2 SFDVKD. CDR3 nucleotide sequence: TGTGCCACCAGTCCCACTGGGGGGGGCACAGATACGCAGTATTTT. It encodes CATSPTGGGTDTQYF.

The V and J genes are TRBV9 and TRBJ1-3, with no clear D. The V end was cut by 7 bases, the J end by 0 bases, with 11 bases between. Germline CDR1 reads SGDLS; CDR2 reads YYNGEE. The CDR3 spans 14 residues. The CDR3 protein is CASGQADSGNTIYF. DNA for the CDR3: TGTGCCAGCGGTCAGGCAGACTCTGGAAACACCATATATTTT.

V and J are TRBV7-2 and TRBJ1-2; D unclear. Germline V gene data show CDR1 as SGHTA and CDR2 as FQGNSA. V was trimmed by 2 bases and J by 8 bases, leaving 9 bases between them. This CDR3 contains 12 residues. CDR3 sequence reads: CASSLILRGYTF. CDR3 nucleotide sequence: TGTGCCAGCAGCTTAATCCTGCGGGGCTACACCTTC.

CDR3 sequence reads: CASLLNRGETQYF. Here the CDR3 DNA reads TGTGCCAGCCTACTAAACAGGGGAGAGACCCAGTACTTC. The chain has TRBV28 and TRBJ2-5, with 7 bases aligning to TRBD1. The junction had 7 bases not matched to a gene; V was cut back by 8 bases and J by 4 bases. There are 13 residues in the CDR3. CDR1 is MDHEN, CDR2 SYDVKM, per germline.

The chain combines TRBV5-1 with TRBJ1-2; 9 bases map to TRBD1. The CDR3 runs 15 residues. The junction had 5 bases not matched to a gene; V was cut back by 4 bases and J by 1 base. Germline loops: CDR1 SGHRS, CDR2 YFSETQ. CDR3 bases: TGCGCCAGCAGCCCAGGGACAGGGAGTAACTATGGCTACACCTTC. This gives the protein CASSPGTGSNYGYTF.

This clone was observed once. The V and J genes are TRBV6-5 and TRBJ1-2; 7 bases fit TRBD1. The length of the CDR3 is 16 residues. Per the germline V gene, CDR1 is MNHEY and CDR2 is SVGAGI. The V segment lost 4 bases and the J segment 2 bases; nucleotides outside the gene matches: 10. The CDR3 DNA is TGTGCCAGCAGTTCCTCCGTAAGAGGGGGCAACTATGGCTACACCTTC. Protein: CASSSSVRGGNYGYTF.

The CDR3 sequence is CASRPGIDNEQFF. The CDR3 bases are TGTGCCAGCAGGCCAGGGATAGACAATGAGCAGTTCTTC. This chain connects TRBV28 to TRBJ2-1, with D possibly matching TRBD1 (5 bases). V was trimmed by 6 bases and J by 5 bases, leaving 11 bases between them. CDR1 and CDR2 from the germline V gene are MDHEN and SYDVKM. This CDR3 is built from 13 residues.